This T cell receptor beta chain appears in the sequencing data of a study of response to subunit inactivated influenza vaccine. As concerns this clonotype: Antigen specificity is unknown.

The CDR3 length is 15 residues. V was clipped by 7 bases and J by 3 bases, with 16 bases between them. Looked up from germline, CDR1 is SGHRS and CDR2 is YFSETQ. In TCRdb, the RT-PCR reads were re-called with MiXCR into one record per CDR3 protein. The table lists about 700,000 distinct CDR3 sequences, 14% of them singletons. Regarding the study as a whole: Each seasonal influenza vaccination recruits few new T cells, the authors suggested.

Sample: PBMCs from blood, taken approximately 15 days before vaccination. The gene calls are TRBV5-1 and TRBJ2-2; D is uncertain. The sequence came from a man aged 50 to 59 who received an inactivated influenza vaccine. DNA for the CDR3: TGCGCCAGCGGGAAAGAGTGGGCTTACACCGGGGAGCTGTTTTTT. This encodes CASGKEWAYTGELFF.